This TCR beta chain was identified in a study of blood T cells in healthy people across ages. Overall study results and limits: Across the age range, TCR beta diversity per million T cells fell in a roughly linear way.

Trimming took 1 base from V and 6 from J; bases not matched to a gene: 3. Germline CDR1 reads LGHNA; CDR2 reads YSLEER. The CDR3 extends over 14 amino acids. It was with a sample-barcoded 5' primer and a J-beta primer mix that a second PCR of roughly 7 to 11 cycles was run. Each cDNA molecule was tagged by a template-switch adaptor with 12 random nucleotides. TCRdb redid the calling of the 5' RACE reads with MiXCR, one entry per CDR3 protein. Here the sample spans about 1.8 million distinct CDR3 sequences, around half being singletons. This clonotype was seen a handful of times. The antigen remains unidentified.

This TCR was recovered from a middle-aged woman in good health. The rearrangement joins TRBV4-3 to TRBJ2-4; TRBD1 agrees at 7 bases. Sequenced material: blood. The CDR3 bases are TGCGCCAGCAGCCAAGCACAGGGGAGAAACATTCAGTACTTC. This codes for CASSQAQGRNIQYF.